In this sample, the clone carrying this TCR beta chain turned up many times. The sample originates from a study of Graves' ophthalmopathy and Graves' hyperthyroidism. The CDR3 sequence is 15 residues long. Trimming took off 8 bases at V and 7 bases at J, with 20 bases between the two ends. The TCR beta CDR3 regions underwent amplification from RNA transcripts. First-round RT-PCR employed HTBI primers, with a second-round multiplex PCR after it. MiXCR, run by TCRdb on the multiplex PCR reads, gives a single entry per CDR3 protein. The sample records roughly 380,000 distinct CDR3 sequences, 15% being singletons. The stable label applied to hyperthyroidism with no ophthalmopathy within 18 months of follow-up. Aged 18 to 65, hyperthyroidism patients had new diagnoses of under 2 months' duration. Serum thyroxine and TRAb, along with clinical symptoms, thyroid ultrasound and orbital computed tomography, were what diagnosis relied on.

The chain has TRBV12-3 or TRBV12-4 and TRBJ2-2; D may be TRBD2 (5 bases). Sequencing was carried out using peripheral blood. This receptor was taken from a woman aged 18 to 35 with stable Graves' hyperthyroidism. CDR3 amino acids: CASAKNAGKVGELFF. CDR3 DNA sequence: TGTGCCAGCGCTAAAAACGCCGGGAAAGTCGGGGAGCTGTTTTTT.